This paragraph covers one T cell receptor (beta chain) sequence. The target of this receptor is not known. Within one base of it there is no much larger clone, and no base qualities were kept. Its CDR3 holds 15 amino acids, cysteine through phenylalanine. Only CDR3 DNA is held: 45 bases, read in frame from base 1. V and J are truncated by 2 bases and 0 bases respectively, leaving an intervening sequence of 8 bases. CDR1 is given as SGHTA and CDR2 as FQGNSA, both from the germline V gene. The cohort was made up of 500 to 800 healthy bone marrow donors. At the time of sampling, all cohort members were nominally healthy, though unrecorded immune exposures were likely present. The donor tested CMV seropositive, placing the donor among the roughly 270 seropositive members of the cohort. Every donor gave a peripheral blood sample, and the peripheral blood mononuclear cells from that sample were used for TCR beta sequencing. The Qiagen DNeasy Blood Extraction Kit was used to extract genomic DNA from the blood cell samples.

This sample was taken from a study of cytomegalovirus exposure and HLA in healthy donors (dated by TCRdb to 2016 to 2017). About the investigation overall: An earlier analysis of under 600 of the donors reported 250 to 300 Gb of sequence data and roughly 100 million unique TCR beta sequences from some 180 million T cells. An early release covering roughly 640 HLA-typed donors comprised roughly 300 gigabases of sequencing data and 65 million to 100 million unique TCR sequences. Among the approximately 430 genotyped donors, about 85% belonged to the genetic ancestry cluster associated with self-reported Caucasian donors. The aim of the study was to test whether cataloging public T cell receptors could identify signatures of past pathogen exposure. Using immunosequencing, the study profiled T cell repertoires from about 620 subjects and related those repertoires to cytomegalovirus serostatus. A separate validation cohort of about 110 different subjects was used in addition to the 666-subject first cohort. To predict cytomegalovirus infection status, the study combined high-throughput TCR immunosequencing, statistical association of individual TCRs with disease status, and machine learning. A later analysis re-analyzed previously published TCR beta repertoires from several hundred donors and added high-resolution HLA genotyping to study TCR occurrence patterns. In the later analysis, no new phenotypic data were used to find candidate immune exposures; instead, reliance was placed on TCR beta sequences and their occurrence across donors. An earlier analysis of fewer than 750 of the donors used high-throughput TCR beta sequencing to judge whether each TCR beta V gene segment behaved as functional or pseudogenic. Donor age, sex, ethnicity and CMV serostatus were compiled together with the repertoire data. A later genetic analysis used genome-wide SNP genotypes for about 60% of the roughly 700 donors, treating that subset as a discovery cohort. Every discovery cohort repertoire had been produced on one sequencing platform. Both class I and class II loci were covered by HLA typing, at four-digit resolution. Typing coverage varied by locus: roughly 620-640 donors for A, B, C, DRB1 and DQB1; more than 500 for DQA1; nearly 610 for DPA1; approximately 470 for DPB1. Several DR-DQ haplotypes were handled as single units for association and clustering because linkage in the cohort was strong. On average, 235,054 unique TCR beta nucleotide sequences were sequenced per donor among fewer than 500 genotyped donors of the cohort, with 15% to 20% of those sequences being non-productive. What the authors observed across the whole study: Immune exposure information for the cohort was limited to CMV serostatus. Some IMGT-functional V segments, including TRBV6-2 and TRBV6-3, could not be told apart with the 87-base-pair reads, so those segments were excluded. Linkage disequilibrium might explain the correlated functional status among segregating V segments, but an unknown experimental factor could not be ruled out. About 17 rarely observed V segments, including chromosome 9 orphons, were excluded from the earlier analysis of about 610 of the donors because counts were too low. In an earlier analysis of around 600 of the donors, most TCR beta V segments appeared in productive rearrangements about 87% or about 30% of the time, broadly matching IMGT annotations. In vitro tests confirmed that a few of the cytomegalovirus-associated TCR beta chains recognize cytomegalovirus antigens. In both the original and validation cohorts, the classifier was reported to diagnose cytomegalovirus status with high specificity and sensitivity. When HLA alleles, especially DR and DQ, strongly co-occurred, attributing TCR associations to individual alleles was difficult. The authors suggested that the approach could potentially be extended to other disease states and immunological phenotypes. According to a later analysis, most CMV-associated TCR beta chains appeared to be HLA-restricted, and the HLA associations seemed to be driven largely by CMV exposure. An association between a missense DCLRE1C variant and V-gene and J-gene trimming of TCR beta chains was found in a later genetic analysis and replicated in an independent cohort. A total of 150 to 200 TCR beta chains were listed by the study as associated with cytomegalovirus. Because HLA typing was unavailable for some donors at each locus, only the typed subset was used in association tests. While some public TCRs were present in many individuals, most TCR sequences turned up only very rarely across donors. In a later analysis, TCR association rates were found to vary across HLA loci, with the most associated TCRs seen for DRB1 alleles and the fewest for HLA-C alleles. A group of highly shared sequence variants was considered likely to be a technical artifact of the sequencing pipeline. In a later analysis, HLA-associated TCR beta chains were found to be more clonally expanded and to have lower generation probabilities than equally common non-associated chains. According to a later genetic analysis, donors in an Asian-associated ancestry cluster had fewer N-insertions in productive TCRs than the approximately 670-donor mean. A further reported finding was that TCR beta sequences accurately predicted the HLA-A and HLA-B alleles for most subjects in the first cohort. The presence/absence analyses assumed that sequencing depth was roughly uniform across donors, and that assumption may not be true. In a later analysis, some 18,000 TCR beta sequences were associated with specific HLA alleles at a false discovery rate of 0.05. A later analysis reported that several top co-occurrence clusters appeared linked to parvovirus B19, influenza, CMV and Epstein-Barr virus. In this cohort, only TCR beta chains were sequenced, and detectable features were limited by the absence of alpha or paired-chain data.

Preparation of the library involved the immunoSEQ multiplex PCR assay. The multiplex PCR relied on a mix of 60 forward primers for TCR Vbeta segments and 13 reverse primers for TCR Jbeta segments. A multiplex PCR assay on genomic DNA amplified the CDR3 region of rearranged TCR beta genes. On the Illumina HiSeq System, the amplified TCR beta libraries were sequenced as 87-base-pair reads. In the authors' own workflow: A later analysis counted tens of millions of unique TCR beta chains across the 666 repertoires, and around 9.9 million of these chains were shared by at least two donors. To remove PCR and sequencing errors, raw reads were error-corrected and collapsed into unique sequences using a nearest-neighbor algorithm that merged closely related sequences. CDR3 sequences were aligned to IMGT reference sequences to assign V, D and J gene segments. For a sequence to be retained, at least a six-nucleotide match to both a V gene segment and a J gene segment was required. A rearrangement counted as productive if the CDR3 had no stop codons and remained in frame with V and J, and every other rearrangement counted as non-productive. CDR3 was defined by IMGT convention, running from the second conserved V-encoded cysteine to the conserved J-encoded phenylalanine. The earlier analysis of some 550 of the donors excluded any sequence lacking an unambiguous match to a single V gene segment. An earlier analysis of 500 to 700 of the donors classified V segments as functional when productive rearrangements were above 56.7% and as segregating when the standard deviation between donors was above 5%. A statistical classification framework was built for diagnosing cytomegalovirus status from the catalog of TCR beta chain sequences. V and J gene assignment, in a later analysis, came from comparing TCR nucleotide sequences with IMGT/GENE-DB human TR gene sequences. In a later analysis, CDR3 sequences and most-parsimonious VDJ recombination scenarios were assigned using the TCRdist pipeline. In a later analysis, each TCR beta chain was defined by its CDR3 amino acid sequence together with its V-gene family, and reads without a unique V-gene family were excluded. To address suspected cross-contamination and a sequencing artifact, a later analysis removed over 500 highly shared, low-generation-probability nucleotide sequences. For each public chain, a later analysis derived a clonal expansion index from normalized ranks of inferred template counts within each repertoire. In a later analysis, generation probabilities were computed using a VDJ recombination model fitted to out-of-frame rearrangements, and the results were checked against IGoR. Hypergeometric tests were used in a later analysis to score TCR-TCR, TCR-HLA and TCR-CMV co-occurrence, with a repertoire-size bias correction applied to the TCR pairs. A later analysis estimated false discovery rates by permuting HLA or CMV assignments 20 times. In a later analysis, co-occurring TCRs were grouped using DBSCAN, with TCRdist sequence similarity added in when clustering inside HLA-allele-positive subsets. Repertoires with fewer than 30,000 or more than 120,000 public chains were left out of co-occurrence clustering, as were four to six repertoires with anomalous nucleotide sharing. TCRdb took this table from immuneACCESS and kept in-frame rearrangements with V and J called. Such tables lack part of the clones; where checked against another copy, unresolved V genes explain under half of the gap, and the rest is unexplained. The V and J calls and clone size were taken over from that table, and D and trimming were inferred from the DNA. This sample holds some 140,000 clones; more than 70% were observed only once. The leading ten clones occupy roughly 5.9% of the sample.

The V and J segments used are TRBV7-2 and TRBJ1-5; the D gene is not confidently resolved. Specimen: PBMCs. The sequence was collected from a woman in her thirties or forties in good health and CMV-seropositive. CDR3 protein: CASSLTVYSNQPQHF. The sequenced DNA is TGTGCCAGCAGCTTAACGGTTTATAGCAATCAGCCCCAGCATTTT.